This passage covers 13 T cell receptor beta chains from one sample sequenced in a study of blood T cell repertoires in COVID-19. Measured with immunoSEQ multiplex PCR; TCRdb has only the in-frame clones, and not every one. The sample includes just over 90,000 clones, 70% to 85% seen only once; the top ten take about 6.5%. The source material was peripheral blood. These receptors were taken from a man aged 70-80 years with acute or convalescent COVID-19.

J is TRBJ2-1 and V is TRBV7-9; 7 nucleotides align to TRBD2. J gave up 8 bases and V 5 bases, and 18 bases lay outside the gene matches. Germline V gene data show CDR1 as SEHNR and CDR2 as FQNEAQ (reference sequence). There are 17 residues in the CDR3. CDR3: CASSIGALLALGDEQFF. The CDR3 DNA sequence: TGTGCCAGCAGCATAGGGGCCCTACTAGCGTTGGGGGATGAGCAGTTCTTC. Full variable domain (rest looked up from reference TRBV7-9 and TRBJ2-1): DTGVSQNPRHKITKRGQNVTFRCDPISEHNRLYWYRQTLGQGPEFLTYFQNEAQLEKSRLLSDRFSAERPKGSFSTLEIQRTEQGDSAMYLCASSIGALLALGDEQFFGPGTRLTVL.

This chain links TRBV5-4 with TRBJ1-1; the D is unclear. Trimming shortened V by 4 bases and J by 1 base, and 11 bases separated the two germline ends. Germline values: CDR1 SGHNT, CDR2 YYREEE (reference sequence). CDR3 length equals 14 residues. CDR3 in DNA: TGTGCCAGCAGCACAAGATTCGAGAACACTGAAGCTTTCTTT. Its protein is CASSTRFENTEAFF.

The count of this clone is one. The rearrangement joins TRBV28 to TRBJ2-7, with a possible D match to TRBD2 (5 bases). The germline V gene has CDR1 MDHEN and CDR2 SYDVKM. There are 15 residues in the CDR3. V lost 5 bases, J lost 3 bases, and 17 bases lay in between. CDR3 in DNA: TGTGCCAGCAGTCCACTCCGGGATACACTCTACGAGCAGTACTTC. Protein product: CASSPLRDTLYEQYF.

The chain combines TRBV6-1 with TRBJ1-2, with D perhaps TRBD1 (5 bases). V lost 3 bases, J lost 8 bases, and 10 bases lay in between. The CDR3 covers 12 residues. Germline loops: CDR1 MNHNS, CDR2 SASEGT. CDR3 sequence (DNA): TGTGCCAGCAGTGACGGGGGTCGAGGCTACACCTTC. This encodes CASSDGGRGYTF.

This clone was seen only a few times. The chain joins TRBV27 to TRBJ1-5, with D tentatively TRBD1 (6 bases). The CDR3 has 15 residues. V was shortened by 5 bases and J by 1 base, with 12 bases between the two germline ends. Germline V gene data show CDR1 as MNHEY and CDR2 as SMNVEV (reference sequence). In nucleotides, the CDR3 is TGTGCCAGCAGTCCGGACAGATTGAGCAATCAGCCCCAGCATTTT. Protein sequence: CASSPDRLSNQPQHF.

CDR3 region: CASSLEYGGEGYTF. CDR3 DNA sequence: TGCGCCAGCAGCTTGGAATACGGGGGGGAAGGCTACACCTTC. The chain couples TRBV5-1 to TRBJ1-2; the D gene is possibly TRBD1 (5 bases). From germline, CDR1 is SGHRS and CDR2 YFSETQ. The CDR3 sequence is 14 residues long. Trimming shortened V by 0 bases and J by 8 bases, and 14 bases separated the two germline ends. The full variable domain, its missing parts supplied by reference TRBV5-1 and TRBJ1-2, is KAGVTQTPRYLIKTRGQQVTLSCSPISGHRSVSWYQQTPGQGLQFLFEYFSETQRNKGNFPGRFSGRQFSNSRSEMNVSTLELGDSALYLCASSLEYGGEGYTFGSGTRLTVV.

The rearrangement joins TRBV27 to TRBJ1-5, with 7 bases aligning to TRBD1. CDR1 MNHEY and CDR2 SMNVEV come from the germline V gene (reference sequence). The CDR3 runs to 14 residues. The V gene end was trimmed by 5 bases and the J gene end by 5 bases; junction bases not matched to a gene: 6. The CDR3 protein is CASSTGTAYQPQHF. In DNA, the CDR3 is TGTGCCAGCAGTACCGGGACAGCTTATCAGCCCCAGCATTTT.

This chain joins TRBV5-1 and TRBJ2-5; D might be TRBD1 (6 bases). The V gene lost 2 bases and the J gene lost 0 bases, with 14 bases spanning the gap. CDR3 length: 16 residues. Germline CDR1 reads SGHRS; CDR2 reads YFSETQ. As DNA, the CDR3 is TGCGCCAGCAGCTTAGGGGCTCAGGGGAACCAAGAGACCCAGTACTTC. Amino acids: CASSLGAQGNQETQYF. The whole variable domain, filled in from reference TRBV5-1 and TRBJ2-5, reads KAGVTQTPRYLIKTRGQQVTLSCSPISGHRSVSWYQQTPGQGLQFLFEYFSETQRNKGNFPGRFSGRQFSNSRSEMNVSTLELGDSALYLCASSLGAQGNQETQYFGPGTRLLVL.

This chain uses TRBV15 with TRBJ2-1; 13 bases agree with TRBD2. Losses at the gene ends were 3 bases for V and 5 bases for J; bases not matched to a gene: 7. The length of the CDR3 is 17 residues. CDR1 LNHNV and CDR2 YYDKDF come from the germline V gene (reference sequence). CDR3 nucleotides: TGTGCCACCAGCAGTGTACCGGGACTAGCGGGGCACAATGAGCAGTTCTTC. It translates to CATSSVPGLAGHNEQFF.

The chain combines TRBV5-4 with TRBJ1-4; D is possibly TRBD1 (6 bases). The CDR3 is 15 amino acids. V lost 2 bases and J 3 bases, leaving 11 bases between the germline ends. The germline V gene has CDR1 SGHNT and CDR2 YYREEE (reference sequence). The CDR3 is CASSLLTGPNEKLFF. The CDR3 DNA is TGTGCCAGCAGCTTACTAACAGGGCCTAATGAAAAACTGTTTTTT.

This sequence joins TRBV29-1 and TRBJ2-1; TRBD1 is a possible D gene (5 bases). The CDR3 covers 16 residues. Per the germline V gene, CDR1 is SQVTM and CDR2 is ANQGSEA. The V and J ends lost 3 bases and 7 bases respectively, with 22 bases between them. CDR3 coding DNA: TGCAGCGTTGAGCAGGCAGGGTCTTATGGTTTGAATGAGCAGTTCTTC. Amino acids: CSVEQAGSYGLNEQFF.

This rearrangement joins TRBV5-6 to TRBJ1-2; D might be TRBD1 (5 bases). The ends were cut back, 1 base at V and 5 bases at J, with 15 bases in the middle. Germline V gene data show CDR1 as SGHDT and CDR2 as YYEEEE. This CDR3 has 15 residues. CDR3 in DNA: TGTGCCAGCAGCTTGCCGGGGGTTTTGAGGTATGGCTACACCTTC. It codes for CASSLPGVLRYGYTF.

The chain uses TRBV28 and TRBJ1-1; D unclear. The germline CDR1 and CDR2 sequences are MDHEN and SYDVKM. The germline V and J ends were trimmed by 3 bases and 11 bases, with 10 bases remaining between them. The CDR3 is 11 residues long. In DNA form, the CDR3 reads TGTGCCAGCAGTTTCGGCGGGAGGGCTTTCTTT. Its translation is CASSFGGRAFF.